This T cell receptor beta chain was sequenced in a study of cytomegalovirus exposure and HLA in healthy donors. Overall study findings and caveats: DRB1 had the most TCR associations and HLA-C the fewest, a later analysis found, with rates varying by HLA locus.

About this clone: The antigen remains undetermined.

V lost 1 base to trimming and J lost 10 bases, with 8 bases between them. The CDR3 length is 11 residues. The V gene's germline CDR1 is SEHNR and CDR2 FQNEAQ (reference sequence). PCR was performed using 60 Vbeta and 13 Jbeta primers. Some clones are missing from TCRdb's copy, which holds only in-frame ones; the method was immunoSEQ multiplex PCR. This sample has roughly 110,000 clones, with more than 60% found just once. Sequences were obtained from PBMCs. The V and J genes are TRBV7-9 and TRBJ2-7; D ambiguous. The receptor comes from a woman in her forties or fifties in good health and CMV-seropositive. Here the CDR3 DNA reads TGTGCCAGCAGCTTAGACAGCAGTCAGTACTTC. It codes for CASSLDSSQYF.